The clone carrying this TCR beta chain has only one observation. Its antigen is currently unknown. These data are taken from a study of shared clonotypes between healthy human individuals. Study-wide background: The study used three CD4 naive, three CD4 memory, two CD8 naive and one CD8 memory plate per donor.

CDR3 length: 13 residues. Trimming took 10 bases from V and 5 from J, leaving 12 bases between them. Germline V gene data show CDR1 as MDHEN and CDR2 as SYDVKM. Each subset's genomic DNA was split evenly across several immunoSEQ plates. The protocol was immunoSEQ multiplex PCR, while the TCRdb copy is restricted to in-frame clones and leaves out a portion. Of hundreds of thousands of clones listed, about 74% are singletons. Healthy HIV-negative adults with no recent acute infections or vaccinations were recruited as donors. Findings of the study overall: Only blood was sampled; tissue repertoires likely differ.

The J gene is TRBJ1-6, the V gene TRBV28; possible D gene TRBD1, 6 bases. Sequenced: memory CD4+ T cells sorted from blood. Subset indicated: CD45RA-negative fraction. This clonotype was obtained from a woman aged 25 to 39 in good health. CDR3 protein: CAIGTPNNSPLHF. The CDR3 DNA follows: TGTGCCATAGGGACACCAAATAATTCACCCCTCCACTTT.